A selection of T cell receptor beta chains follows, all from one sample in a study of blood T cell repertoires in COVID-19. Repertoires were generated with immunoSEQ multiplex PCR, while TCRdb's copy carries only in-frame clones and drops some. The sample records approximately 180,000 clones, approximately 82% being singletons. The sequencing input was PBMCs or T cells enriched from blood (not recorded which). The receptors stem from a man in his fifties or sixties who had recovered from COVID-19. The CDR3 runs from the conserved cysteine through the conserved F or W. D genes are given only for firm matches. Expanded clones get a size class; other rows say once, few or many, or leave the size out.

j_call d_call clone_size v_call cdr3_aa cdr3_nt
TRBJ1-2 TRBD1 . TRBV28 CASSFLDRGSGGYTF TGTGCCAGCAGTTTCCTGGACAGGGGATCTGGTGGCTACACCTTC
TRBJ1-5 . few TRBV7-9 CASSETPGQGDYQPQHF TGTGCCAGCAGCGAAACGCCGGGCCAAGGGGATTATCAGCCCCAGCATTTT
TRBJ1-5 . few TRBV5-1 CASSQDSPNQPQHF TGCGCCAGCAGCCAAGACAGTCCCAATCAGCCCCAGCATTTT
TRBJ2-1 . . TRBV19 CASSIEPRAYEQFF TGTGCCAGTAGTATAGAACCCAGGGCCTATGAGCAGTTCTTC
TRBJ2-2 TRBD1 . TRBV7-6 CASSSTRKDRGRLIGELFF TGTGCCAGCAGCTCCACCCGAAAAGACAGGGGGCGATTAATCGGGGAGCTGTTTTTT
TRBJ1-1 . . TRBV30 CAWSPLAWGTNTEAFF TGTGCCTGGAGTCCCCTGGCCTGGGGGACTAACACTGAAGCTTTCTTT
TRBJ1-2 . . TRBV13 CASSLGGRGYTF TGTGCCAGCAGCTTAGGGGGCCGGGGCTACACCTTC
TRBJ2-7 TRBD1 . TRBV30 CACLTRQGPRDEQYF TGTGCCTGTCTTACCCGACAGGGCCCTAGGGACGAGCAGTACTTC
TRBJ2-5 TRBD1 . TRBV12-3/TRBV12-4 CASSWTGQETQYF TGTGCCAGCAGTTGGACAGGACAAGAGACCCAGTACTTC
TRBJ2-2 TRBD1 . TRBV9 CASSSDGQGTGELFF TGTGCCAGCAGCTCCGATGGACAGGGGACCGGGGAGCTGTTTTTT
TRBJ2-1 . once TRBV30 CAWSPWAGKFNEQFF TGTGCCTGGAGTCCCTGGGCAGGGAAATTCAATGAGCAGTTCTTC
TRBJ2-7 . . TRBV18 CASSPFQGSYEQYF TGTGCCAGCTCACCATTCCAGGGGTCCTACGAGCAGTACTTC
TRBJ2-5 TRBD1 . TRBV10-3 CAISWTGRETQYF TGTGCCATCAGCTGGACAGGGAGAGAGACCCAGTACTTC
TRBJ2-7 . . TRBV5-1 CASSSGRGSSEQYF TGCGCCAGCAGCTCGGGCAGGGGCTCGAGCGAGCAGTACTTC
TRBJ2-6 . . TRBV19 CASSIATGSRSGANVLTF TGTGCCAGTAGTATAGCGACAGGCTCCCGCTCTGGGGCCAACGTCCTGACTTTC
TRBJ1-3 . . TRBV19 CASSTGSGNTIYF TGTGCCAGTAGTACGGGCTCTGGAAACACCATATATTTT
TRBJ1-5 . . TRBV19 CASSMWGDQPQHF TGTGCCAGTAGTATGTGGGGAGATCAGCCCCAGCATTTT
TRBJ2-1 . . TRBV24-1 CATSGNNEQFF TGTGCCACCAGTGGTAACAATGAGCAGTTCTTC
TRBJ2-1 TRBD2 . TRBV27 CASSLPGGGHKNEQFF TGTGCCAGCAGTCTCCCGGGGGGGGGCCATAAAAATGAGCAGTTCTTC
TRBJ2-1 TRBD2 . TRBV2 CASSPSSGGLGEQFF TGTGCCAGCTCACCCTCTAGCGGGGGATTAGGTGAGCAGTTCTTC
TRBJ1-2 TRBD1 . TRBV5-1 CASSTGTAYGYTF TGCGCCAGCAGCACCGGGACAGCCTATGGCTACACCTTC
TRBJ2-3 TRBD1 . TRBV2 CASSLQGALLSDTQYF TGTGCCAGCAGTCTACAGGGGGCTCTTCTCTCAGATACGCAGTATTTT
TRBJ2-1 TRBD2 many TRBV7-6 CASSLRGGGGLAGAYNEQFF TGTGCCAGCAGCCTCCGCGGGGGAGGGGGACTAGCGGGGGCCTACAATGAGCAGTTCTTC
TRBJ1-5 . . TRBV2 CASRKDKISNQPQHF TGTGCCAGCAGAAAAGACAAGATTAGCAATCAGCCCCAGCATTTT
TRBJ1-3 TRBD1 . TRBV7-6 CASSRQGRATGNTIYF TGTGCCAGCAGCCGACAGGGACGGGCGACGGGAAACACCATATATTTT
TRBJ1-5 . . TRBV6-5 CASSYKIGGGQPQHF TGTGCCAGCAGTTATAAGATCGGGGGAGGTCAGCCCCAGCATTTT
TRBJ1-1 . . TRBV29-1 CSVFTGEAFF TGCAGCGTCTTTACGGGTGAAGCTTTCTTT
TRBJ2-1 TRBD1 few TRBV28 CASIAFRDRGLFF TGTGCCAGCATTGCCTTCCGGGACAGGGGATTGTTCTTC
TRBJ2-3 TRBD2 . TRBV10-3 CAISRSGGEDTQYF TGTGCCATCAGTCGTAGCGGGGGGGAAGATACGCAGTATTTT
TRBJ1-6 . . TRBV5-1 CASSSSHLRGDASPPLHF TGCGCCAGCAGCTCGTCACATTTGCGGGGCGACGCCTCCCCACCCCTCCACTTT
TRBJ2-5 . . TRBV1 CTSSHSTSGGQETQYF TGCACCAGCAGCCATTCCACTAGCGGGGGGCAGGAGACCCAGTACTTC
TRBJ2-7 TRBD1 . TRBV18 CASSPRTGGHEQYF TGTGCCAGCTCACCACGGACAGGGGGCCACGAGCAGTACTTC
TRBJ2-3 TRBD1 . TRBV2 CASNRQGATDTQYF TGTGCCAGCAACCGACAGGGGGCCACAGATACGCAGTATTTT
TRBJ2-5 . few TRBV6-5 CATTDSAKRTQYF TGTGCCACCACAGATAGTGCTAAACGGACCCAGTACTTC
TRBJ1-1 TRBD1 few TRBV6-5 CASKAWTGNTEAFF TGTGCCAGCAAGGCTTGGACAGGAAACACTGAAGCTTTCTTT
TRBJ1-1 . . TRBV5-1 CASSLAGMNTEAFF TGCGCCAGCAGCTTGGCAGGCATGAACACTGAAGCTTTCTTT
TRBJ2-5 TRBD2 . TRBV19 CASSMSSAGDFLETQYF TGTGCCAGTAGTATGAGTTCCGCGGGGGATTTCCTCGAGACCCAGTACTTC
TRBJ1-1 . . TRBV20-1 CSASSTEAFF TGCAGTGCTAGCTCCACTGAAGCTTTCTTT
TRBJ2-2 . . TRBV10-3 CAIKWRGDTGELFF TGTGCCATCAAATGGAGGGGAGATACCGGGGAGCTGTTTTTT
TRBJ1-5 . . TRBV7-9 CASSLDGTQNQPQHF TGTGCCAGCAGCTTAGATGGGACACAAAATCAGCCCCAGCATTTT
TRBJ1-2 . . TRBV6-5 CASRAGHNNYGYTF TGTGCCAGCAGAGCGGGACACAATAACTATGGCTACACCTTC
TRBJ1-4 . once TRBV9 CASSPRPGVGEKLFF TGTGCCAGCAGCCCACGGCCGGGGGTGGGTGAAAAACTGTTTTTT
TRBJ1-1 TRBD1 . TRBV5-1 CASGGTATEAFF TGCGCCAGCGGCGGGACAGCCACTGAAGCTTTCTTT
TRBJ1-1 . . TRBV19 CASSIARVNTEAFF TGTGCCAGTAGTATCGCGCGGGTTAACACTGAAGCTTTCTTT
TRBJ1-1 TRBD1 . TRBV18 CASSPVSARTGFSTEAFF TGTGCCAGCTCACCAGTTTCTGCAAGGACAGGGTTTAGCACTGAAGCTTTCTTT
TRBJ2-1 TRBD2 . TRBV25-1 CASSDTSGANNNEQFF TGTGCCAGCAGCGATACTAGCGGGGCCAATAACAATGAGCAGTTCTTC
TRBJ2-7 . . TRBV5-1 CASSPGDRFSYEQYF TGCGCCAGCAGCCCGGGGGACAGATTCTCCTACGAGCAGTACTTC
TRBJ1-2 . . TRBV3-1/TRBV3-2 CASSQTVNYGYTF TGTGCCAGCAGCCAAACGGTTAACTATGGCTACACCTTC
TRBJ2-4 . once TRBV19 CASSIEEGAGAKNIQYF TGTGCCAGTAGTATAGAGGAGGGGGCAGGGGCCAAAAACATTCAGTACTTC
TRBJ2-7 TRBD1 few TRBV29-1 CSAQRPDRAYEQYF TGCAGCGCCCAAAGGCCGGACAGGGCTTACGAGCAGTACTTC
TRBJ2-1 . . TRBV5-1 CASSPLVDEQFF TGCGCCAGCAGCCCCCTTGTAGATGAGCAGTTCTTC
TRBJ2-7 TRBD2 . TRBV29-1 CSVPGRGGLEQYF TGCAGCGTGCCCGGACGGGGGGGGCTCGAGCAGTACTTC
TRBJ1-6 TRBD1 . TRBV7-8 CASSSGQGTSPLHF TGTGCCAGCAGCTCGGGACAGGGCACTTCACCCCTCCACTTT
TRBJ1-5 . few TRBV2 CASREETFQPQHF TGTGCCAGCAGGGAGGAGACCTTCCAGCCCCAGCATTTT